These T cell receptor beta chains were read from a single sample in a study of shared clonotypes between healthy human individuals. The protocol was immunoSEQ multiplex PCR, while the TCRdb copy is restricted to in-frame clones and leaves out a portion. The table shows fewer than 550,000 clones, with over 75% occurring only once. Sequencing was performed on PBMCs. The receptors shown here come from a woman aged 40 to 50 in good health. Some clones in this sample may be carry-over from other donors' samples. Both conserved end residues are part of each CDR3. The order of the fields is V gene, clone size, D gene, J gene, CDR3 protein, CDR3 DNA. A D gene is named only where the DNA matches it firmly. Clone size, where shown, is once, few, many, or a class for clones that have expanded.

TRBV19	-	TRBD2	TRBJ2-1	CASTLASGSEAYEQFF	TGTGCCAGTACTTTGGCTAGCGGGAGTGAGGCTTATGAGCAGTTCTTC
TRBV28	-	-	TRBJ1-4	CASRPGGLREKLFF	TGTGCCAGCAGACCGGGAGGATTGCGGGAAAAACTGTTTTTT
TRBV27	-	-	TRBJ1-2	CASSSRDGSLYGYTF	TGTGCCAGCAGTTCCCGGGACGGAAGCCTCTATGGCTACACCTTC
TRBV5-6	-	TRBD2	TRBJ2-7	CASSLRGGRAPYEQYF	TGTGCCAGCAGCTTGCGTGGCGGGAGGGCACCCTACGAGCAGTACTTC
TRBV27	once	-	TRBJ2-2	CASSLRQYTGELFF	TGTGCCAGCAGTTTACGACAGTACACCGGGGAGCTGTTTTTT
TRBV5-4	once	TRBD2	TRBJ2-1	CASSASGRQGYNEQFF	TGTGCCAGCAGCGCTAGCGGGAGACAGGGCTACAATGAGCAGTTCTTC
TRBV19	-	TRBD2	TRBJ2-1	CASSISLAVYNEQFF	TGTGCCAGTAGTATCTCGCTAGCGGTTTACAATGAGCAGTTCTTC
TRBV7-9	-	-	TRBJ2-1	CASSLLADTYNEQFF	TGTGCCAGCAGCTTATTAGCGGACACCTACAATGAGCAGTTCTTC
TRBV28	-	-	TRBJ2-5	CASSPLGGTQETQYF	TGTGCCAGCAGTCCACTTGGGGGAACCCAAGAGACCCAGTACTTC
TRBV28	-	TRBD1	TRBJ1-2	CASSPPGQGAIAGGYTF	TGTGCCAGCAGTCCTCCGGGACAGGGGGCCATAGCAGGGGGCTACACCTTC
TRBV27	-	-	TRBJ2-1	CASSLAAGPYNEQFF	TGTGCCAGCAGCCTGGCGGCCGGTCCCTACAATGAGCAGTTCTTC
TRBV6-4	-	-	TRBJ1-1	CASSENPNSRGLNTEAFF	TGTGCCAGCAGCGAGAACCCAAACAGCCGGGGGTTGAACACTGAAGCTTTCTTT
TRBV29-1	-	TRBD1	TRBJ2-7	CSAEAQGKNEQYF	TGCAGCGCCGAGGCACAGGGGAAAAACGAGCAGTACTTC
TRBV7-9	many	-	TRBJ2-7	CASSLGGVAGYEQYF	TGTGCCAGCAGCTTAGGGGGGGTGGCCGGGTACGAGCAGTACTTC
TRBV5-4	-	-	TRBJ1-1	CASSLEAGRNTEAFF	TGTGCCAGCAGCTTGGAAGCAGGGAGGAACACTGAAGCTTTCTTT
TRBV28	-	-	TRBJ1-2	CASSFEGSRGSTF	TGTGCCAGCAGTTTTGAAGGGAGCCGGGGCTCCACCTTC
TRBV2	once	-	TRBJ1-2	CASSGQTNYGYTF	TGTGCCAGCAGTGGACAGACGAACTATGGCTACACCTTC
TRBV11-1	once	TRBD1	TRBJ1-1	CASSPYVLDRIMNTEAFF	TGTGCCAGCAGCCCGTACGTCCTGGACAGGATCATGAACACTGAAGCTTTCTTT
TRBV6-1	-	-	TRBJ2-1	CASSEGWQGLNEQFF	TGTGCCAGCAGTGAGGGATGGCAGGGCCTTAATGAGCAGTTCTTC
TRBV19	-	-	TRBJ1-1	CASTVNTEAFF	TGTGCCAGTACTGTGAACACTGAAGCTTTCTTT
TRBV28	-	-	TRBJ2-3	CASSLMGLGTDTQYF	TGTGCCAGCAGTTTAATGGGACTGGGCACAGATACGCAGTATTTT
TRBV27	few	-	TRBJ1-2	CASNPTHGTSYGYTF	TGTGCCAGCAACCCGACCCACGGGACATCCTATGGCTACACCTTC
TRBV6-6	-	TRBD2	TRBJ2-1	CASGVAGGIYNEQFF	TGTGCCAGCGGTGTTGCGGGAGGGATCTACAATGAGCAGTTCTTC
TRBV28	-	-	TRBJ2-3	CASRGADTQYF	TGTGCCAGCAGAGGGGCAGATACGCAGTATTTT
TRBV1	-	-	TRBJ2-7	CTSSHPGTGCPEQYF	TGCACCAGCAGCCATCCCGGGACAGGGTGTCCCGAGCAGTACTTC
TRBV27	-	-	TRBJ2-7	CASTLSSGFYEQYF	TGTGCCAGCACCTTATCATCCGGGTTCTACGAGCAGTACTTC
TRBV28	-	TRBD1	TRBJ2-7	CASSQTGGYEQYF	TGTGCCAGCAGCCAGACAGGGGGCTACGAGCAGTACTTC
TRBV30	few	-	TRBJ1-1	CAWSVSLHTEAFF	TGTGCCTGGAGTGTATCCCTCCACACTGAAGCTTTCTTT
TRBV5-6	-	TRBD2	TRBJ2-5	CASSLGAQRELVLETQYF	TGTGCCAGCAGCTTGGGTGCGCAGCGGGAGCTGGTGCTAGAGACCCAGTACTTC
TRBV7-9	-	-	TRBJ1-1	CASSLNSNTEAFF	TGTGCCAGCAGCTTAAACTCGAACACTGAAGCTTTCTTT
TRBV19	-	TRBD1	TRBJ1-2	CASSNPPWTGGTINYGYTF	TGTGCCAGTAGTAACCCACCTTGGACAGGGGGTACAATTAACTATGGCTACACCTTC
TRBV28	-	-	TRBJ1-2	CASSLLTDPYGYTF	TGTGCCAGCAGTTTACTGACGGATCCCTATGGCTACACCTTC
TRBV10-3	-	-	TRBJ1-5	CAISESGSYQPQHF	TGTGCCATCAGTGAGTCGGGCAGTTATCAGCCCCAGCATTTT
TRBV4-1	-	-	TRBJ2-7	CASSQDESSYEQYF	TGCGCCAGCAGCCAAGATGAGTCTAGCTACGAGCAGTACTTC
TRBV5-1	-	-	TRBJ1-3	CASSPGGGRNTIYF	TGCGCCAGCAGCCCTGGGGGGGGCAGGAACACCATATATTTT
TRBV7-9	-	-	TRBJ1-4	CASSPSAGRAEEKLFF	TGTGCCAGCAGCCCAAGCGCGGGCAGGGCCGAGGAAAAACTGTTTTTT
TRBV19	-	TRBD1	TRBJ1-5	CASNFGQGYQPQHF	TGTGCCAGTAATTTTGGACAGGGGTATCAGCCCCAGCATTTT
TRBV2	-	-	TRBJ1-4	CASSAQGGEKLFF	TGTGCCAGCAGTGCTCAGGGAGGTGAAAAACTGTTTTTT
TRBV18	-	-	TRBJ2-2	CASWERAETGELFF	TGTGCCAGCTGGGAAAGGGCCGAAACCGGGGAGCTGTTTTTT
TRBV5-1	-	-	TRBJ2-1	CASSANVASEQFF	TGCGCCAGCAGCGCCAACGTAGCTTCCGAGCAGTTCTTC
TRBV11-2	-	-	TRBJ2-1	CASSLDHTRWQFF	TGTGCCAGCAGCTTAGATCACACTAGATGGCAGTTCTTC
TRBV5-5	few	-	TRBJ1-4	CASSLEVEKLFF	TGTGCCAGCAGCTTGGAAGTAGAAAAACTGTTTTTT
TRBV30	-	-	TRBJ1-1	CAWSDYEQGVAFF	TGTGCCTGGAGTGACTATGAACAGGGTGTAGCTTTCTTT
TRBV30	once	TRBD1	TRBJ1-5	CAWSVGDSLNQPQHF	TGTGCCTGGAGTGTGGGGGACAGCCTCAATCAGCCCCAGCATTTT
TRBV19	-	-	TRBJ2-5	CASSISGHPQETQYF	TGTGCCAGTAGTATTAGCGGACACCCACAAGAGACCCAGTACTTC
TRBV28	-	TRBD1	TRBJ2-7	CASSSPGQAYEQYF	TGTGCCAGCAGTTCCCCGGGACAGGCATACGAGCAGTACTTC
TRBV4-2	few	-	TRBJ2-1	CASSPGPGYNEQFF	TGTGCCAGCAGCCCGGGACCCGGCTACAATGAGCAGTTCTTC